This T cell receptor (beta chain) was sequenced during a study of graft-versus-host responses after intestinal transplantation (dated by TCRdb to the early 2020s). Concerning the study at large: The transplants that recipients got were multivisceral, liver-intestinal, or isolated intestinal. After intestinal transplantation, graft-versus-host and host-versus-graft alloreactive T cell clones were followed in the graft, circulation and bone marrow using bulk TCR-beta CDR3 sequencing. Instead of going to the commercial service, samples from a few later patients were sequenced in-house on an Illumina MiSeq and processed with MiXCR. A peak of at least 4% donor T cells among recipient peripheral blood mononuclear cells was the definition used for donor T cell macrochimerism. Every recipient was given anti-thymocyte globulin induction, then maintenance tacrolimus and steroids for 2 to 4 years. The cohort enrolled about two dozen intestinal transplant recipients, one of whom was a retransplant, and 3 patients without pretransplant specimens were excluded. To identify alloreactive clones, pre-transplant mixed lymphocyte reaction products were sequenced and then compared with unstimulated pre-transplant donor and recipient T cells. Points the paper makes about the study in general: High GvH to HvG T cell clonal ratios were observed in the allografts of patients with donor T cell macrochimerism. The relatively low number and heterogeneity of intestinal transplant patients limited the conclusions. GvH clones were detected in recipient bone marrow, and some of these GvH clones were observed earlier in ileal mucosa or blood, consistent with an intestinal mucosal origin. Early after transplant, peak levels of circulating GvH clones were found to be associated with declines in HvG clones.

Intraepithelial and lamina propria lymphocytes were isolated from graft specimens using dithiothreitol, EDTA incubations and collagenase D digestion. Bulk TCR-beta sequencing was performed on serial intestinal graft biopsy specimens collected as late as 600 days after transplant. Libraries came from the immunoSEQ multiplex PCR assay. Adaptive Biotechnologies carried out high-throughput TCR-beta CDR3 sequencing of genomic DNA for most patients. On the authors' methods: Adaptive's ImmunoSEQ software was the source of the TCR sequencing data for 18 patients, while three other patients were processed with MiXCR and VDJtools. CDR3 nucleotide sequences shared between donor and recipient were removed because their origin could not be assigned. At least 2-fold expansion over unstimulated cells and a minimum CFSE-low frequency of 0.002% (template counts) or 0.001% (read counts) were required for clones to be classified as alloreactive. Clones were considered mappable if detected in sequenced pre-transplant spleen, lymph node, or MLR CFSE-low populations of the donor or recipient. The cumulative frequency of alloreactive clones was calculated as a percentage of all sequences, weighted by copy number. TCRdb's version of the immuneACCESS table is confined to in-frame rearrangements and falls short of the full clone set. An unresolved V gene accounts for under half of the shortfall where checked; the remainder is of unknown origin. The V and J calls and clone size come from that table; D and trimming were worked out from the DNA. Within this sample are around 11,000 clones, with about 80% of them counted one time only. Jointly, the top ten make up about 9.1% of the sample.

The junction shows trimming of 4 bases on V and 10 bases on J, and the gene matches do not reach 9 bases of it. The germline V gene specifies MDHEN as CDR1 and SYDVKM as CDR2. The CDR3 measures 15 amino acids from cysteine to phenylalanine. Here the CDR3 DNA is all that survives: 45 bases in frame from base 1. This clone was detected only a few times. Its antigen is unknown. Per-base qualities were not stored, and no clone one base away is much larger. The chain employs TRBV28 and TRBJ1-6, with 8 bases matching TRBD1. The source of this sequence is a human patient who received an intestinal transplant, so some T cells may come from the graft donor. Here the sequenced sample was ileum tissue, taken 23 days after intestinal transplant. The CDR3 protein sequence reads: CASSSLDRDGSPLHF. The base sequence is TGTGCCAGCAGTTCCCTGGACAGGGATGGCTCACCCCTCCACTTT.